This TCR beta chain was sequenced during a study of response to subunit inactivated influenza vaccine. Study conclusions and caveats: The study's authors posited that every seasonal influenza vaccination enlists few new T cells.

Points on this clonotype: The antigen remains undetermined.

Between the trimmed V and J ends, which lost 0 bases and 3 bases, there was a span of 9 bases. CDR3 length: 14 amino acids. CDR1 is SGDLS and CDR2 is YYNGEE in the germline V gene. TCRdb processed the RT-PCR reads anew with MiXCR; each CDR3 protein has one entry. The repertoire includes 630,000 or so distinct CDR3 sequences, about a sixth of them detected once, and 11% sits in the top ten. This specimen consisted of PBMCs from blood, obtained roughly 12 days after vaccination. The chain has TRBV9 and TRBJ2-5; D call uncertain. The TCR was taken from a man aged 50-60 years who received an inactivated influenza vaccine. The CDR3 coding sequence is TGTGCCAGCAGCGTAGAGTCTACGGAAGAGACCCAGTACTTC. It codes for CASSVESTEETQYF.